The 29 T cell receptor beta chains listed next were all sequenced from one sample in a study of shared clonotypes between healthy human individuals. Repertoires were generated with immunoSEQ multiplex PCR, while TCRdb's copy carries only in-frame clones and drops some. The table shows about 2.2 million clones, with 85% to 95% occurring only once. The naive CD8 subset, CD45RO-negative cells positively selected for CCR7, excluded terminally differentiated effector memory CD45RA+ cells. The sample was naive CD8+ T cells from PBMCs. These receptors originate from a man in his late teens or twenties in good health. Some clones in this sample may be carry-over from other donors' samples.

The DNA of the CDR3 is TGCAGCGCCGGGGGCTCTGCCGGCTACACCTTC. Translation gives CSAGGSAGYTF. V and J are TRBV29-1 and TRBJ1-2, with a weak D call TRBD1 (6 bases). The length of the CDR3 is 11 residues. CDR1 and CDR2 (germline): SQVTM, ANQGSEA. The V end was cut by 7 bases, the J end by 8 bases, with 14 bases between.

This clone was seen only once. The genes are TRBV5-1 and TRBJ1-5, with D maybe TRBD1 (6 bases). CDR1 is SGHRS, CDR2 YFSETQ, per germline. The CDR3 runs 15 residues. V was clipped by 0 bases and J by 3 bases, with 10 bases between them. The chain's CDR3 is CASSLGRDNNQPQHF. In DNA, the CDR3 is TGCGCCAGCAGCTTGGGGAGGGACAACAATCAGCCCCAGCATTTT.

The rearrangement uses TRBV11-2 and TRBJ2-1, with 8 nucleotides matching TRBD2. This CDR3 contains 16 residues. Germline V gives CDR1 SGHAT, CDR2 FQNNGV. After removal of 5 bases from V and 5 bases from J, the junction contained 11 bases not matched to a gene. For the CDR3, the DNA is TGTGCCAGCAGCCGCTTTACCGCGGGGGGTAACAATGAGCAGTTCTTC. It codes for CASSRFTAGGNNEQFF.

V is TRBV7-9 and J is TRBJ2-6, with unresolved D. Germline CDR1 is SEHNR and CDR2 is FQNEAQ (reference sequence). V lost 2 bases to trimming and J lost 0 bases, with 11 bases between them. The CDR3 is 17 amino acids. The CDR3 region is CASSLMAASSGANVLTF. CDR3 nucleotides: TGTGCCAGCAGCTTAATGGCAGCGAGCTCTGGGGCCAACGTCCTGACTTTC.

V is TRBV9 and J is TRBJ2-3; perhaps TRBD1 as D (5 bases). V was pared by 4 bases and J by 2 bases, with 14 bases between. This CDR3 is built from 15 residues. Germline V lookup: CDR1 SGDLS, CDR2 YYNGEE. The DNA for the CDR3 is TGTGCCAGCAGCCCCCATAGGGGCTACACAGATACGCAGTATTTT. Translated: CASSPHRGYTDTQYF.

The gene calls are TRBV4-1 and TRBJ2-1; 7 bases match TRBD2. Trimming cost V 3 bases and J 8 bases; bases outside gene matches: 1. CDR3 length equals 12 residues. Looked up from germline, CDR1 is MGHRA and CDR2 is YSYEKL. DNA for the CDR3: TGCGCCAGCAGCCACGCGGGAGATGAGCAGTTCTTC. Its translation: CASSHAGDEQFF.

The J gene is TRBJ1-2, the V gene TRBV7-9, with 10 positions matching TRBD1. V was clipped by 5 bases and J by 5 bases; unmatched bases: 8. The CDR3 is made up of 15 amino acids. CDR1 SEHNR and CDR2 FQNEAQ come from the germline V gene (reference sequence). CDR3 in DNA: TGTGCCAGCAGCCCCGGGACAGGGGAGTGGTATGGCTACACCTTC. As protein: CASSPGTGEWYGYTF.

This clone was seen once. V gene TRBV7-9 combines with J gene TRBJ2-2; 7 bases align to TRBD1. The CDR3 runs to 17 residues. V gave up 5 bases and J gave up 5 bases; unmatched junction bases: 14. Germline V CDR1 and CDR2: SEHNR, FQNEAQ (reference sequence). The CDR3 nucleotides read TGTGCCAGCAGCCCAAGACAGGGCCCCGAATATACCGGGGAGCTGTTTTTT. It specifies CASSPRQGPEYTGELFF.

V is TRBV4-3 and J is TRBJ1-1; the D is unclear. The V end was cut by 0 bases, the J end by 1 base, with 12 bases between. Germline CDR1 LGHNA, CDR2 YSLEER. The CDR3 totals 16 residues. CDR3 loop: CASSQDLGTENTEAFF. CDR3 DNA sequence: TGCGCCAGCAGCCAAGACCTGGGTACAGAGAACACTGAAGCTTTCTTT.

CDR3 protein: CASSSWDSGTGELFF. The CDR3 bases are TGTGCCAGCAGCTCGTGGGACTCGGGTACCGGGGAGCTGTTTTTT. The chain is built from TRBV7-9 and TRBJ2-2; tentatively, D is TRBD2 (6 bases). Trimming cost V 4 bases and J 5 bases, with 14 bases left between them. Germline V lookup: CDR1 SEHNR, CDR2 FQNEAQ (reference sequence). The CDR3 is made up of 15 amino acids. Supplemented by reference TRBV7-9 and TRBJ2-2, the full variable domain reads DTGVSQNPRHKITKRGQNVTFRCDPISEHNRLYWYRQTLGQGPEFLTYFQNEAQLEKSRLLSDRFSAERPKGSFSTLEIQRTEQGDSAMYLCASSSWDSGTGELFFGEGSRLTVL.

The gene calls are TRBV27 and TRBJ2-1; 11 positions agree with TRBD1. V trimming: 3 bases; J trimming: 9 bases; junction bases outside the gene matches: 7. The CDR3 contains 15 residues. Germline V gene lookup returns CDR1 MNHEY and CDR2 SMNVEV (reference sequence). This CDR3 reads CASSFGQGARGEQFF. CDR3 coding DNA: TGTGCCAGCAGTTTTGGACAGGGGGCGCGTGGTGAGCAGTTCTTC.

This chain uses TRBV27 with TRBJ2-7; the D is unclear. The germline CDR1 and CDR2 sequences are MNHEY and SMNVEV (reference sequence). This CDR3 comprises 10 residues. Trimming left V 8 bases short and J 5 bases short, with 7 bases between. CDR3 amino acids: CASGNHEQYF. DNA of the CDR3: TGTGCCAGCGGTAACCACGAGCAGTACTTC.

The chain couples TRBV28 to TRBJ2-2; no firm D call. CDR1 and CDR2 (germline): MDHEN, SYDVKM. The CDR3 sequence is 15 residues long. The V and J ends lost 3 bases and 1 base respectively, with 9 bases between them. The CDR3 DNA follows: TGTGCCAGCAGTTTCGAGACAATGAACACCGGGGAGCTGTTTTTT. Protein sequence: CASSFETMNTGELFF. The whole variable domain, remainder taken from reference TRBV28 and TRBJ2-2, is DVKVTQSSRYLVKRTGEKVFLECVQDMDHENMFWYRQDPGLGLRLIYFSYDVKMKEKGDIPEGYSVSREKKERFSLILESASTNQTSMYLCASSFETMNTGELFFGEGSRLTVL.

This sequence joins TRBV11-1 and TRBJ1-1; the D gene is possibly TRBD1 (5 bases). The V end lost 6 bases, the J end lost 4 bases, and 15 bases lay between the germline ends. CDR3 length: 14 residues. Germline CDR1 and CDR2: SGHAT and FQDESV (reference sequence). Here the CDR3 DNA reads TGTGCCAGCAGAAGCTCCGCAGGGAGCACTGAAGCTTTCTTT. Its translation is CASRSSAGSTEAFF.

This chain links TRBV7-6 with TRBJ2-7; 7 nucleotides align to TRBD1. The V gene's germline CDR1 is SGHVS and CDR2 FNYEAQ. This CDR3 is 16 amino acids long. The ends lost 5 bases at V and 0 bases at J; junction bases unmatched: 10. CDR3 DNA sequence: TGTGCCAGCAGCCGCCCGACAGGGACACCCTCCTACGAGCAGTACTTC. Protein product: CASSRPTGTPSYEQYF.

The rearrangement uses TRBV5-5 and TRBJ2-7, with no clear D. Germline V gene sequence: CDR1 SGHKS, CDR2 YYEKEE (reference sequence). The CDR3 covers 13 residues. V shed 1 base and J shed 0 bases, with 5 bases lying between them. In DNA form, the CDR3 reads TGTGCCAGCAGCTTGCCAGTCTCCTACGAGCAGTACTTC. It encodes CASSLPVSYEQYF.

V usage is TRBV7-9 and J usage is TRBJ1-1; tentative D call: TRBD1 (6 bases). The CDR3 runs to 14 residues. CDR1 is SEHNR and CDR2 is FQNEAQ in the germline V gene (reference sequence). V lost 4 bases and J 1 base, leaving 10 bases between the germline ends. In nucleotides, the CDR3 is TGTGCCAGCAGCTGGACCAGGGGGAACACTGAAGCTTTCTTT. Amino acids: CASSWTRGNTEAFF.

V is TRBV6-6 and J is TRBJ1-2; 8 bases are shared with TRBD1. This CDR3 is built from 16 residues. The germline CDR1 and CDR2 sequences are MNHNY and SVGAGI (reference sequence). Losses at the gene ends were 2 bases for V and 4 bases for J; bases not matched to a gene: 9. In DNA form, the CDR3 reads TGTGCCAGCAGTTACCACGGACAGGGAAAGGGCTATGGCTACACCTTC. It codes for CASSYHGQGKGYGYTF.

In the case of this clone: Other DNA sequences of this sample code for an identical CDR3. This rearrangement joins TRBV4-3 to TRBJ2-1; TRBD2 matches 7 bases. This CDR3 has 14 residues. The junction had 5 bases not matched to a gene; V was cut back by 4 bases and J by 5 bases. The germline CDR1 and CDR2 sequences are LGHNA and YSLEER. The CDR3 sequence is CASSPGLLNNEQFF. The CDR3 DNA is TGCGCCAGCAGCCCGGGACTACTGAACAATGAGCAGTTCTTC.

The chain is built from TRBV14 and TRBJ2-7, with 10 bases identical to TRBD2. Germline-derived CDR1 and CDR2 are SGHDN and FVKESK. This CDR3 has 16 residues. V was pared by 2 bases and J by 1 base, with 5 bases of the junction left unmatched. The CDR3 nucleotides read TGTGCCAGCAGCCAACTAGTGGGACTAGCGTCCTACGAGCAGTACTTC. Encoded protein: CASSQLVGLASYEQYF.

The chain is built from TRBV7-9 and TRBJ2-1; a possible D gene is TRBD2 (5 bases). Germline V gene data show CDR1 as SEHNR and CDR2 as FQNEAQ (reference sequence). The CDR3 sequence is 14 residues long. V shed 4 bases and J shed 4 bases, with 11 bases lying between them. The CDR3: CASSSDGIYNEQFF. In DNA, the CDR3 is TGTGCCAGCAGCTCGGACGGGATTTACAATGAGCAGTTCTTC. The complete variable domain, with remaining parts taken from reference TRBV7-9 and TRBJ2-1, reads DTGVSQNPRHKITKRGQNVTFRCDPISEHNRLYWYRQTLGQGPEFLTYFQNEAQLEKSRLLSDRFSAERPKGSFSTLEIQRTEQGDSAMYLCASSSDGIYNEQFFGPGTRLTVL.

CDR3 sequence reads: CASSFEVASGRSKNIQYF. DNA for the CDR3: TGTGCCAGCAGCTTTGAGGTGGCGAGCGGGAGATCAAAAAACATTCAGTACTTC. This chain joins TRBV7-9 and TRBJ2-4; 8 bases agree with TRBD2. There are 18 residues in the CDR3. The ends lost 3 bases at V and 4 bases at J; junction bases unmatched: 14. CDR1 and CDR2 (germline): SEHNR, FQNEAQ (reference sequence).

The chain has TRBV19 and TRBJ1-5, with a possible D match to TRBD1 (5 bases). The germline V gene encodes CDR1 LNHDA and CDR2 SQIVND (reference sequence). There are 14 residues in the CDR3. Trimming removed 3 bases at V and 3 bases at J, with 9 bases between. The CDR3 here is CASSIRDVNQPQHF. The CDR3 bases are TGTGCCAGTAGTATTCGGGACGTCAATCAGCCCCAGCATTTT.

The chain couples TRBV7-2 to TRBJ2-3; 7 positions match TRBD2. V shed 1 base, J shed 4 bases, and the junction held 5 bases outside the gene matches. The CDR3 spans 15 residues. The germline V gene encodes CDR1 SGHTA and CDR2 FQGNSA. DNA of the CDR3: TGTGCCAGCAGCTTAGATGGGCTAGCGGCAGATACGCAGTATTTT. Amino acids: CASSLDGLAADTQYF.

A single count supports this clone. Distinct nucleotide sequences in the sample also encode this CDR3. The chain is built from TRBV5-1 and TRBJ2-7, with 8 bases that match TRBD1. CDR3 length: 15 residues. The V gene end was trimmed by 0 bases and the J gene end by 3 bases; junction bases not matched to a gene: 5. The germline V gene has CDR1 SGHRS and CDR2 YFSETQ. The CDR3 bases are TGCGCCAGCAGCTTGGAAGCAGGGGGCTTCTACGAGCAGTACTTC. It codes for CASSLEAGGFYEQYF.

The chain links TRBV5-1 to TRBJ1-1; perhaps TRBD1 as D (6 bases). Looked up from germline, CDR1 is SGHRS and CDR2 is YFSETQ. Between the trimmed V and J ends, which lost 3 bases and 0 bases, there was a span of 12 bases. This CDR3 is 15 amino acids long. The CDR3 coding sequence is TGCGCCAGCAGCTCCCGGGACATACTGAACACTGAAGCTTTCTTT. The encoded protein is CASSSRDILNTEAFF.

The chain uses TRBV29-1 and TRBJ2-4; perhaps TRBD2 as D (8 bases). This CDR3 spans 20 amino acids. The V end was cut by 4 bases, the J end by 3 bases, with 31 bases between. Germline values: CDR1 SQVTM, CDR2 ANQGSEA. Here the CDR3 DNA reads TGCAGCGTTGTGGGAGGGTACAGGGGCCGGGAGGGGAAAGTCAAAAACATTCAGTACTTC. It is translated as CSVVGGYRGREGKVKNIQYF. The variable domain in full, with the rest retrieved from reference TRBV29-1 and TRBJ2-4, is SAVISQKPSRDICQRGTSLTIQCQVDSQVTMMFWYRQQPGQSLTLIATANQGSEATYESGFVIDKFPISRPNLTFSTLTVSNMSPEDSSIYLCSVVGGYRGREGKVKNIQYFGAGTRLSVL.

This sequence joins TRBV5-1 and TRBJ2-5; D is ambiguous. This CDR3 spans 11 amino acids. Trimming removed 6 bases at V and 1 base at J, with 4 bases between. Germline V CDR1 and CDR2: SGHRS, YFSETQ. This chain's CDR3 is CASNRQETQYF. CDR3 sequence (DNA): TGCGCCAGCAACCGCCAAGAGACCCAGTACTTC.

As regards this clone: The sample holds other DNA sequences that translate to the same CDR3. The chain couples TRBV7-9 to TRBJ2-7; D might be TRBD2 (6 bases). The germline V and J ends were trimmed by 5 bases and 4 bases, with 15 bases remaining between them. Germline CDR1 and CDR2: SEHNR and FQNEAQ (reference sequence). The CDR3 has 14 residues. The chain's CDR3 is CASSPAGTGYEQYF. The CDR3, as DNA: TGTGCCAGCAGCCCCGCCGGGACTGGGTACGAGCAGTACTTC.